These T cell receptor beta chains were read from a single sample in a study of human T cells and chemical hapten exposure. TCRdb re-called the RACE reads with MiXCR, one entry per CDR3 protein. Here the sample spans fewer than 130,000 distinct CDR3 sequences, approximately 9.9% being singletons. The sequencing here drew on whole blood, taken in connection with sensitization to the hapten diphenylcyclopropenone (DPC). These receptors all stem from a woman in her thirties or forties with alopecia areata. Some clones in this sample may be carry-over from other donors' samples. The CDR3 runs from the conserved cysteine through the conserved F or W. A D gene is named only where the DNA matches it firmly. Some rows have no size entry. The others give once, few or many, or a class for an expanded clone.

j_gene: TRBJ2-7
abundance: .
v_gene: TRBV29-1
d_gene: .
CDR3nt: TGCAGCGTTGAAGATGGTATGGCGGAGCAGTACTTC
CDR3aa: CSVEDGMAEQYF

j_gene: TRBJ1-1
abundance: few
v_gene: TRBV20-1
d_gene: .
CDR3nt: TGCAGTGCTAGAGTAGGGGGACGGGGCACTGAAGCTTTCTTT
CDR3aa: CSARVGGRGTEAFF

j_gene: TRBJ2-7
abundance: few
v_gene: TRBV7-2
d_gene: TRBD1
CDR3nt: TGTGCCAGCAGCCCCGACAGGGAAAGGGACGAGCAGTACTTC
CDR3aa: CASSPDRERDEQYF

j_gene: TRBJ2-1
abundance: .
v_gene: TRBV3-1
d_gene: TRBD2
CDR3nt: TGTGCCAGCAGCCAAGGCGGGGGGGCCAGCTCCTACAATGAGCAGTTCTTC
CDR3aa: CASSQGGGASSYNEQFF

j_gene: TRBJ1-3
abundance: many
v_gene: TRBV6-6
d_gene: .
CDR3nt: TGTGCCAGCACCGACAGAGACTCTGGAAACACCATATATTTT
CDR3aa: CASTDRDSGNTIYF

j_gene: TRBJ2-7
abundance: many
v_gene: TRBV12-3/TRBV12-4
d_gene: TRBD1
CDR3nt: TGTGCCAGCACACCGGGACAGGGACGAGAGCAGTACTTC
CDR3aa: CASTPGQGREQYF

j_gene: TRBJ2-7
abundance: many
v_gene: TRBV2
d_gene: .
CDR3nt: TGTGCCAGCGGCACCTACGAGCAGTACTTC
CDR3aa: CASGTYEQYF

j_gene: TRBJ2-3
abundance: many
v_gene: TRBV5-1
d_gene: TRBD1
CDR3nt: TGCGCCAGCAGCTTGCCAACAGGGGCGGAGGCGCAGTATTTT
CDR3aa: CASSLPTGAEAQYF

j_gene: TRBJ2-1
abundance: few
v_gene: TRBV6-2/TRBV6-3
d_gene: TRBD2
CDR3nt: TGTGCCAGCAGCCACGGGAGGGGTAGCGGTTATGGGCGGCAGTTCTTC
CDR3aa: CASSHGRGSGYGRQFF

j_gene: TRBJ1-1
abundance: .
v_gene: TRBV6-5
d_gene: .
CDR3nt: TGTGCCAGCAGCATCATCGGGGGGCGAGGGAATGAAGCTTTCTTT
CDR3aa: CASSIIGGRGNEAFF

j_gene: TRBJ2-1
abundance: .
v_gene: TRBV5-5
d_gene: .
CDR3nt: TGTGCCAGCAGATACGCAGAGAACTCCTACAATGAGCAGTTCTTC
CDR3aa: CASRYAENSYNEQFF

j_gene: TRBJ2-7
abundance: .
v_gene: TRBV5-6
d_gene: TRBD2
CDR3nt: TGTGCCAGCAGCTTGGCGGGAGGCTACGAGCAGTGCTTC
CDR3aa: CASSLAGGYEQCF

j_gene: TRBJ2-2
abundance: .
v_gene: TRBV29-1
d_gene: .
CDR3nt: TGCAGCGTTAGGGGGAACACCGGGGAGCTGTTTTTT
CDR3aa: CSVRGNTGELFF

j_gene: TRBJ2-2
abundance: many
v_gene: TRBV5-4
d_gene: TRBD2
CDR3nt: TGTGCCAGCAGTCCGCGGGAGAGCGGGGAGCTGTTTTTT
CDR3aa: CASSPRESGELFF

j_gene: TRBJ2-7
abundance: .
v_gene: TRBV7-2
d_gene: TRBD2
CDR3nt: TGTGCCAGCAGCTTATCAGGGACTAGCGGGAGTTGGGAGCAGTACTTC
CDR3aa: CASSLSGTSGSWEQYF

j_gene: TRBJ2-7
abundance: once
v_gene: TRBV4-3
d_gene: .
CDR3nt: TGCGCCAGCAGCCAAGGCAGAACGTCCTACGAGCAGTACTTC
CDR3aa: CASSQGRTSYEQYF

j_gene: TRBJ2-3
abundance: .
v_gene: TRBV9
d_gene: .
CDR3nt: TGTGCCAGCAGCGTAGAGAGGGATACGCAGTATTTT
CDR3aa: CASSVERDTQYF

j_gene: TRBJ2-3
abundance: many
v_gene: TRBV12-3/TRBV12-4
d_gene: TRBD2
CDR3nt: TGTGCCAGCAGCTCCCCCGGGGGGGGCGGGACCCAAGATACGCAGTATTTT
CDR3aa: CASSSPGGGGTQDTQYF

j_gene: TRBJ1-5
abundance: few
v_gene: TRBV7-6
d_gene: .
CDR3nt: TGTGCCAGCAGCTCGAAAGACGATCAGCCCCAGCATTTT
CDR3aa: CASSSKDDQPQHF

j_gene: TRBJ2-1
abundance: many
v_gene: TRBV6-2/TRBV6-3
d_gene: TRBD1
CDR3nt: TGTGCCAGCAGCGACCCCGGGACAGGGACCAATGAGCAGTTCTTC
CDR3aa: CASSDPGTGTNEQFF

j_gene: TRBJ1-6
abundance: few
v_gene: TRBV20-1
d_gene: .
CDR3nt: TGCAGTGCTAGAGATGAGACGGGGAGCTCCTATAATTCACCCCTCCACTTT
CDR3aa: CSARDETGSSYNSPLHF

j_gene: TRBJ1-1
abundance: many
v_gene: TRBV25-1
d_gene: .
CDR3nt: TGTGCCAGCAGCAGCGGAGACGGTCGGAACACTGAAGCTTTCTTT
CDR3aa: CASSSGDGRNTEAFF

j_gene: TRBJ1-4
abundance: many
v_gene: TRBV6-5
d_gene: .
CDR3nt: TGTGCCAGCAGCCGAGGACGGGGGGCTAATGAAAAACTGTTTTTT
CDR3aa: CASSRGRGANEKLFF

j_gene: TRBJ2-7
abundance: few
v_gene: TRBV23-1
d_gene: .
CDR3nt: TGCGCCAGCAGTCATCACGGGGGAGTCTACGAGCAGTACTTC
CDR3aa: CASSHHGGVYEQYF

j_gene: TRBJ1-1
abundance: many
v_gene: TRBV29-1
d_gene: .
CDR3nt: TGCAGCGTTGAAAGCTTACAGGGACCTGAAGCTTTCTTT
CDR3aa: CSVESLQGPEAFF

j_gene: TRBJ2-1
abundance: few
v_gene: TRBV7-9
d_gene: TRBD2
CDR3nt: TGTGCCAGCAGCCCCGGACTAGCGGGTCCCGGGGGGGGTGAGCAGTTCTTC
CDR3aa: CASSPGLAGPGGGEQFF

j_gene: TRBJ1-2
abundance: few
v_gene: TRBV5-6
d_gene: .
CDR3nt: TGTGCCAGCAGCTTGGTTGGCCCAGCGGGCTACACCTTC
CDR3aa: CASSLVGPAGYTF

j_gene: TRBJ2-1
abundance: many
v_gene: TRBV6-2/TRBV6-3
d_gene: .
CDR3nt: TGTGCCAGCTCGGCTAGCGGAAGGGGGCACAATGAGCAGTTCTTC
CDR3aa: CASSASGRGHNEQFF

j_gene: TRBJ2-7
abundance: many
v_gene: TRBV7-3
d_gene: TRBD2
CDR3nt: TGTGCCAGCAGCCTTCGCGGAGCGGGGCAGCGAGAGCAGTACTTC
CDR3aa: CASSLRGAGQREQYF

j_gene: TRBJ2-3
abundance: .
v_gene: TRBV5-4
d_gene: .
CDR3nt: TGTGCCAGCAGCTCTGGAGGCAGAGATACGCAGTATTTT
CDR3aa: CASSSGGRDTQYF

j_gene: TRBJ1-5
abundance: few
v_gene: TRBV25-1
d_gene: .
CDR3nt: TGTGCCAGCAGTGATGGACGGGGGCCCCAGCATTTT
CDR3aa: CASSDGRGPQHF